This T cell receptor (beta chain) comes out of a study of shared clonotypes between healthy human individuals. Germline CDR1 MNHEY, CDR2 SMNVEV (reference sequence). V was clipped by 5 bases and J by 2 bases, with 13 bases between them. The CDR3 has 14 amino acids. For sorted subsets, approximately 0.2 ug DNA per replicate equaled 30,000 or so T cell genomes. TCRdb keeps only in-frame clones here, not all; method: immunoSEQ multiplex PCR. The sample includes approximately 2,200,000 clones, roughly 91% of them seen just once. Terminally differentiated effector memory CD45RA+ cells were left out of the naive CD8 fraction, which was CD45RO-negative and positively selected for CCR7. All participating donors were Caucasian adults from Nashville, Tennessee.

Sequenced: naive CD8+ T cells from PBMCs. The gene calls are TRBV27 and TRBJ2-7; D possibly corresponds to TRBD1 (5 bases). This clonotype originated in a man between 18 and 29 years old in good health. Some clones in this sample may be carry-over from other donors' samples. Here the CDR3 reads CASSLKDNPYEQYF. The CDR3 DNA reads as TGTGCCAGCAGTCTAAAGGACAACCCCTACGAGCAGTACTTC.